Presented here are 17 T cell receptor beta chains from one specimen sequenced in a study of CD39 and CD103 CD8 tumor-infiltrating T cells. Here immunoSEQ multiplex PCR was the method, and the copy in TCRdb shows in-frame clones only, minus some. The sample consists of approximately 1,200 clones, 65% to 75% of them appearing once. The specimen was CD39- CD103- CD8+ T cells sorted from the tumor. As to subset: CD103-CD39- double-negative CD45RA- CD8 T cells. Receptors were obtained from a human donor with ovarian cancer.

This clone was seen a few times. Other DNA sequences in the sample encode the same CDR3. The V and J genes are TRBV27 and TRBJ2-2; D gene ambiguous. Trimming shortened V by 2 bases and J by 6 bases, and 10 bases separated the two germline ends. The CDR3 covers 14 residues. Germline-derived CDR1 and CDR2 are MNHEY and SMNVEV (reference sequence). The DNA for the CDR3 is TGTGCCAGCAGTTTAGGTAGTTCCGCCGGGGAGCTGTTTTTT. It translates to CASSLGSSAGELFF.

CDR3: CASSREGQLYEQYF. CDR3 in DNA: TGTGCCAGCAGCAGAGAAGGACAGCTCTACGAGCAGTACTTC. The chain employs TRBV5-5 and TRBJ2-7, with a tentative D call TRBD1 (6 bases). Per the germline V gene, CDR1 is SGHKS and CDR2 is YYEKEE (reference sequence). This CDR3 has 14 amino acids. Trimming shortened V by 4 bases and J by 3 bases, and 14 bases separated the two germline ends.

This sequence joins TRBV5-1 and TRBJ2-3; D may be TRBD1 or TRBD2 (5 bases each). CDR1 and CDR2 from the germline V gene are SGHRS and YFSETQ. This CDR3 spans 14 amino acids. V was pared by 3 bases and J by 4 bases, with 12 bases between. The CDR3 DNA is TGCGCCAGCAGCTCCGGGGACGCACCAGATACGCAGTATTTT. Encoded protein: CASSSGDAPDTQYF.

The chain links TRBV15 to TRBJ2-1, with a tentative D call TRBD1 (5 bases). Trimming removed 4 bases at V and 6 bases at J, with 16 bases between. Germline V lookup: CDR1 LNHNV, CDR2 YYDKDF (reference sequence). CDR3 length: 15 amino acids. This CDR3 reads CATSIRLGVFNEQFF. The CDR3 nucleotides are TGTGCCACCAGCATTAGGCTAGGGGTTTTCAATGAGCAGTTCTTC.

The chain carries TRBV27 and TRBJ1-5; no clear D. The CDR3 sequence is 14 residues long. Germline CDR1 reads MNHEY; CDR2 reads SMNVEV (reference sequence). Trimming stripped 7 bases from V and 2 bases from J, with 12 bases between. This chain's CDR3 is CASKSPEGNQPQHF. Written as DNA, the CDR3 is TGTGCCAGCAAGAGTCCGGAGGGCAATCAGCCCCAGCATTTT.

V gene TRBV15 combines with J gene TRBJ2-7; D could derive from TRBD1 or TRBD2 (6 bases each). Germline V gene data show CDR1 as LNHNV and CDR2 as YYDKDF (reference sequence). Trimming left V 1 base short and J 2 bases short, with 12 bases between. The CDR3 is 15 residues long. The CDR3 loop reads CATSRGGRGAYEQYF. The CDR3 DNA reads TGTGCCACCAGCAGAGGGGGGCGGGGAGCCTACGAGCAGTACTTC. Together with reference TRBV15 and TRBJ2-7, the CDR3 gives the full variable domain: DAMVIQNPRYQVTQFGKPVTLSCSQTLNHNVMYWYQQKSSQAPKLLFHYYDKDFNNEADTPDNFQSRRPNTSFCFLDIRSPGLGDTAMYLCATSRGGRGAYEQYFGPGTRLTVT.

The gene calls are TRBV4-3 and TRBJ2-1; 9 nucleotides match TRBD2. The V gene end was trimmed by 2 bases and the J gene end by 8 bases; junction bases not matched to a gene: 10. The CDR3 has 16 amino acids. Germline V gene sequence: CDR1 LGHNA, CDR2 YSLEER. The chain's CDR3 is CASSQKPLAGAHEQFF. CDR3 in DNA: TGCGCCAGCAGCCAAAAACCCTTAGCGGGAGCGCATGAGCAGTTCTTC.

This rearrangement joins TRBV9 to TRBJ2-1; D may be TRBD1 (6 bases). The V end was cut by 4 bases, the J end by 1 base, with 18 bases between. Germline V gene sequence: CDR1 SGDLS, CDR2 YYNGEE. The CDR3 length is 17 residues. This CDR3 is CASSYPRGGRSYNEQFF. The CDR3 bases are TGTGCCAGCAGCTACCCTCGAGGGGGACGATCCTACAATGAGCAGTTCTTC.

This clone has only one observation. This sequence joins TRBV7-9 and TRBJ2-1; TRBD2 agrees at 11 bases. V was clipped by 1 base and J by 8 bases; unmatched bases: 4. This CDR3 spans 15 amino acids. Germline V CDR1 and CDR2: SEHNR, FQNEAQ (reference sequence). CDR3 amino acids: CASSLVLAGVDEQFF. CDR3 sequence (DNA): TGTGCCAGCAGCTTAGTACTAGCGGGAGTGGATGAGCAGTTCTTC.

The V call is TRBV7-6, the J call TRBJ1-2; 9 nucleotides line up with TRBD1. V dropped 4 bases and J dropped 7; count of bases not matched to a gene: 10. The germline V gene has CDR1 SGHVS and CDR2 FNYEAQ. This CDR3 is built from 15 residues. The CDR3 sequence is CASSSEETGGSGYTF. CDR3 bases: TGTGCCAGCAGCTCGGAAGAGACAGGGGGTAGTGGCTACACCTTC.

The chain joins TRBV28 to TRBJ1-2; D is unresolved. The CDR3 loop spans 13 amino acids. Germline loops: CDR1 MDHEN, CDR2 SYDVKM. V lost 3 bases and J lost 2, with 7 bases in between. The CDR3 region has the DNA TGTGCCAGCAGTTTCGAACGGAACTATGGCTACACCTTC. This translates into CASSFERNYGYTF.

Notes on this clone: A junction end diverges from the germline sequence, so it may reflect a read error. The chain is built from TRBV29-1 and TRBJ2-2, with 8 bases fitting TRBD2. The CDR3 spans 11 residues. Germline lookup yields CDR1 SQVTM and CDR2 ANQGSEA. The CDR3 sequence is CSVILGGGWIF. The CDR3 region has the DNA TGCAGCGTTATTCTCGGCGGGGGGTGGATTTTT.

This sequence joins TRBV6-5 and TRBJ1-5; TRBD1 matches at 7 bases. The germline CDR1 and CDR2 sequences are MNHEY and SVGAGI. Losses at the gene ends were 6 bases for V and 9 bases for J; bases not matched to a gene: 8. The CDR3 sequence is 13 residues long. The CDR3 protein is CASSSGQRRPQHF. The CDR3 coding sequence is TGTGCCAGCAGCTCGGGACAGAGGCGGCCCCAGCATTTT.

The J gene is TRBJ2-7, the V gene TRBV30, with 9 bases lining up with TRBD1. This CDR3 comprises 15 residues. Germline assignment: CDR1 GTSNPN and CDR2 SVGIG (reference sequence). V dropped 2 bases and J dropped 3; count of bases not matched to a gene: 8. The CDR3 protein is CAWSPGTGSHYEQYF. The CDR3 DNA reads TGTGCCTGGAGTCCCGGGACAGGGTCCCACTACGAGCAGTACTTC.

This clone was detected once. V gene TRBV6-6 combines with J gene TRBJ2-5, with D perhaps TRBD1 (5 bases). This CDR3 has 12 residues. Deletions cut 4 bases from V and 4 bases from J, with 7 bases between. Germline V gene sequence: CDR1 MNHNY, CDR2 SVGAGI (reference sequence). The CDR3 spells CASSLDTETQYF. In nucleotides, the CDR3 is TGTGCCAGCAGTTTGGACACAGAGACCCAGTACTTC.

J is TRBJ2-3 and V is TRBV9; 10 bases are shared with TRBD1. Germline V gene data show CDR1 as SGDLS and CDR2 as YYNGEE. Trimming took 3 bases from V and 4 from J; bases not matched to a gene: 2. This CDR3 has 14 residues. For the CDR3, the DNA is TGTGCCAGCAGCGCGGGACAGGGGCCAGATACGCAGTATTTT. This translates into CASSAGQGPDTQYF.

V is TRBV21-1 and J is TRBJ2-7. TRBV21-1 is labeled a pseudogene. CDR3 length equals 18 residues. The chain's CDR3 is CASSKGDRGYKVGYGQYF. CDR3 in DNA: TGTGCCAGCAGCAAGGGAGACAGAGGCTATAAGGTAGGATACGGGCAGTACTTC.